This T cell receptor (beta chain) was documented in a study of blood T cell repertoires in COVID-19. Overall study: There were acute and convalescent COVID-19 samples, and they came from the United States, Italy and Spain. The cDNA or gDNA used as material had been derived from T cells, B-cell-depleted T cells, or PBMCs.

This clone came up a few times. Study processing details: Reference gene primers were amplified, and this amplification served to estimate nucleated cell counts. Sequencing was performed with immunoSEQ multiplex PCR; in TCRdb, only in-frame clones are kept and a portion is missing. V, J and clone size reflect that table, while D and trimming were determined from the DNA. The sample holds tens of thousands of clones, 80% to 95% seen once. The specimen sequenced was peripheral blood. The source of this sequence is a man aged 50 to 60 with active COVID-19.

In DNA, the CDR3 is TGTGCCAGCAGACCGACAGGTATACTCACAGATACGCAGTATTTT. Translation gives CASRPTGILTDTQYF. This sequence joins TRBV28 and TRBJ2-3; perhaps TRBD1 as D (6 bases). V lost 6 bases, J lost 2 bases, and 15 bases lay in between. Germline V gene lookup returns CDR1 MDHEN and CDR2 SYDVKM. CDR3 size: 15 residues.